These 30 T cell receptor beta chains were sequenced from one sample in a study of CD8+CD57+ T cells in acquired aplastic anemia. CDR3 and TCR beta VDJ profiling relied on a genomic DNA template. Each CDR3 protein gets one entry after TCRdb re-called the reads with MiXCR. Here the sample spans tens of thousands of distinct CDR3 sequences, roughly 69% being singletons. Patients who underwent sequencing had shown CD8+CD57+ cell expansion by flow cytometry. Sequenced: sorted CD4+, CD8+, or CD8+CD57+ T cells (not recorded which) from PBMCs. Receptor source: a human donor with aplastic anemia.

The chain couples TRBV2 to TRBJ2-5; TRBD1 matches 7 bases. V lost 6 bases to trimming and J lost 4 bases; unmatched junction nucleotides: 8. Germline V gene data show CDR1 as SNHLY and CDR2 as FYNNEI. The CDR3 is made up of 14 amino acids. For the CDR3, the DNA is TGTGCCAGCAGCACCGACAGGGAAGGAGAGACCCAGTACTTC. Translating it yields CASSTDREGETQYF.

This clonotype appeared once. The chain recombines TRBV20-1 with TRBJ1-4; TRBD1 matches at 11 bases. Germline V lookup: CDR1 DFQATT, CDR2 SNEGSKA (reference sequence). The CDR3 extends over 12 amino acids. The CDR3 reads CSPGQGGEKLFF. CDR3 coding DNA: TGCAGCCCGGGACAGGGGGGAGAAAAACTGTTTTTT.

The chain is built from TRBV7-9 and TRBJ1-2; a weak D match, TRBD1 (5 bases). Looked up from germline, CDR1 is SEHNR and CDR2 is FQNEAQ (reference sequence). The ends were cut back, 6 bases at V and 1 base at J, with 9 bases in the middle. CDR3 size: 13 residues. CDR3 bases: TGTGCCAGCAGTACGGGGCTTAACTATGGCTACACCTTC. It yields the protein CASSTGLNYGYTF.

In this sample, this clonotype turned up many times. CDR3 residues: CASSARFDTGELFF. The CDR3 nucleotides are TGTGCCAGCAGCGCCAGGTTCGACACCGGGGAGCTGTTTTTT. V and J are TRBV7-9 and TRBJ2-2, with unresolved D. The CDR3 contains 14 residues. The V gene's germline CDR1 is SEHNR and CDR2 FQNEAQ (reference sequence). Trimming left V 5 bases short and J 3 bases short, with 10 bases between.

This clonotype came up many times. The V call is TRBV7-8, the J call TRBJ1-3; TRBD1 might be the D (6 bases). The CDR3 totals 16 residues. V was shortened by 5 bases and J by 0 bases, with 14 bases between the two germline ends. The V gene's germline CDR1 is SGHVS and CDR2 FQNEAQ. The CDR3 loop reads CASSPRWDTSGNTIYF. For the CDR3, the DNA is TGTGCCAGCAGCCCTAGGTGGGACACCTCTGGAAACACCATATATTTT. The entire variable domain, with the rest obtained from reference TRBV7-8 and TRBJ1-3, is as follows: GAGVSQSPRYKVAKRGQDVALRCDPISGHVSLFWYQQALGQGPEFLTYFQNEAQLDKSGLPSDRFFAERPEGSVSTLKIQRTQQEDSAVYLCASSPRWDTSGNTIYFGEGSWLTVV.

This clonotype was detected many times. The J gene is TRBJ1-5, the V gene TRBV2; D is perhaps TRBD1 (5 bases). V lost 6 bases and J 2 bases, leaving 8 bases between the germline ends. CDR3 size: 13 residues. CDR1 is SNHLY and CDR2 is FYNNEI in the germline V gene. The CDR3: CASRLQGNQPQHF. DNA for the CDR3: TGTGCCAGCAGGCTACAGGGCAATCAGCCCCAGCATTTT.

This chain joins TRBV7-9 and TRBJ2-1; 9 bases agree with TRBD1. Germline lookup yields CDR1 SEHNR and CDR2 FQNEAQ (reference sequence). The CDR3 is 15 residues long. With 5 bases clipped from V and 3 bases from J, the junction kept 5 bases outside the gene matches. This CDR3 reads CASSLGQGNYNEQFF. In DNA, the CDR3 is TGTGCCAGCAGCCTCGGACAGGGGAACTACAATGAGCAGTTCTTC.

At least ten counts were recorded for this clonotype. The chain recombines TRBV10-3 with TRBJ2-1, with unresolved D. Per the germline V gene, CDR1 is ENHRY and CDR2 is SYGVKD. The CDR3 consists of 15 residues. Trimming left V 4 bases short and J 0 bases short, with 10 bases between. The CDR3 region is CAISVGSGSYNEQFF. CDR3 sequence (DNA): TGTGCCATCAGTGTGGGGTCGGGCTCCTACAATGAGCAGTTCTTC.

CDR3 sequence (DNA): TGCAGTGCTCGGGGACTCCGATACGGTTCCTACGAGCAGTACTTC. It codes for CSARGLRYGSYEQYF. The rearrangement joins TRBV20-1 to TRBJ2-7; weak D call: TRBD2 (6 bases). The germline V gene has CDR1 DFQATT and CDR2 SNEGSKA (reference sequence). The CDR3 is 15 amino acids. V was shortened by 5 bases and J by 1 base, with 18 bases between the two germline ends.

The chain links TRBV19 to TRBJ1-1; D uncertain. The germline V gene has CDR1 LNHDA and CDR2 SQIVND (reference sequence). CDR3 size: 13 residues. V shed 8 bases and J shed 1 base, with 11 bases lying between them. The CDR3 coding sequence is TGTGCCAGTTGTAGGGTACCGAACACTGAAGCTTTCTTT. Amino acids: CASCRVPNTEAFF.

This clonotype ranks as medium-sized. The chain employs TRBV6-4 and TRBJ2-3; 8 bases agree with TRBD2. This CDR3 contains 14 residues. In germline, CDR1 is MRHNA, CDR2 SNTAGT. J lost 3 bases, V lost 5 bases, and 4 bases had no gene match. The CDR3: CASSPGLETDTQYF. The CDR3 region has the DNA TGTGCCAGCAGTCCGGGACTAGAGACAGATACGCAGTATTTT.

This clonotype was picked up many times. The chain is built from TRBV9 and TRBJ2-7; TRBD1 might be the D (5 bases). Germline V gene data show CDR1 as SGDLS and CDR2 as YYNGEE. The CDR3 consists of 15 residues. Trimming removed 0 bases at V and 2 bases at J, with 12 bases between. CDR3 in DNA: TGTGCCAGCAGCGTAGCTGATGGGGCCGCCTACGAGCAGTACTTC. Translated, it gives CASSVADGAAYEQYF.

The V and J genes are TRBV2 and TRBJ2-2, with a weak D call TRBD1 (5 bases). This CDR3 comprises 15 residues. Trimming stripped 3 bases from V and 7 bases from J, with 15 bases between. Germline assignment: CDR1 SNHLY and CDR2 FYNNEI. Here the CDR3 reads CASSDRSGRGGELFF. The DNA for the CDR3 is TGTGCCAGCAGTGATCGGTCAGGGCGAGGCGGGGAGCTGTTTTTT.

The chain couples TRBV15 to TRBJ2-7; D unclear. Germline CDR1 and CDR2: LNHNV and YYDKDF (reference sequence). The CDR3 runs 13 residues. The germline V and J ends were trimmed by 0 bases and 7 bases, with 10 bases remaining between them. The CDR3 loop reads CATSRDGIGEQYF. CDR3 coding DNA: TGTGCCACCAGCAGAGATGGAATCGGGGAGCAGTACTTC.

This clonotype occurred once. This rearrangement joins TRBV20-1 to TRBJ2-7, with a weak D call TRBD1 (6 bases). This CDR3 spans 13 amino acids. Trimming pared 8 bases from V and 5 bases from J, leaving 19 bases between. CDR1 is DFQATT, CDR2 SNEGSKA, per germline (reference sequence). CDR3 amino acids: CSTIRQDPNEQYF. In DNA, the CDR3 is TGCAGTACTATTCGACAGGATCCGAACGAGCAGTACTTC.

The J gene is TRBJ2-1, the V gene TRBV7-8; D unresolved. Germline V gene data show CDR1 as SGHVS and CDR2 as FQNEAQ. There are 14 residues in the CDR3. The germline V and J ends were trimmed by 9 bases and 5 bases, with 17 bases remaining between them. The CDR3: CASSWLVGDNEQFF. CDR3 sequence (DNA): TGTGCCAGTAGTTGGCTGGTTGGGGACAATGAGCAGTTCTTC.

V and J are TRBV5-1 and TRBJ2-7; D remains ambiguous. V was cut by 0 bases and J by 2 bases, with 6 bases left in between. The germline gives CDR1 SGHRS, CDR2 YFSETQ. This CDR3 has 13 amino acids. CDR3: CASSLAATYEQYF. In DNA, the CDR3 is TGCGCCAGCAGCTTGGCCGCGACCTACGAGCAGTACTTC.

The chain combines TRBV5-4 with TRBJ2-1, with TRBD1 matching over 11 bases. CDR1 and CDR2 (germline): SGHNT, YYREEE (reference sequence). CDR3 size: 17 residues. Unmatched junction bases numbered 8, after V lost 3 bases and J lost 3 bases. The CDR3 DNA reads as TGTGCCAGCAGCTCTACGGACAGGGGGCTTGACTACAATGAGCAGTTCTTC. Amino acid sequence: CASSSTDRGLDYNEQFF.

The rearrangement uses TRBV25-1 and TRBJ2-5; 10 bases are shared with TRBD2. CDR1 MGHDK and CDR2 SYGVNS come from the germline V gene. This CDR3 contains 17 residues. V shed 5 bases, J shed 2 bases, and the junction held 11 bases outside the gene matches. The CDR3 region is CASSLELAGTTQETQYF. The CDR3 DNA reads TGTGCCAGCAGTTTGGAACTAGCGGGGACTACACAAGAGACCCAGTACTTC. Combining the CDR3 with reference TRBV25-1 and TRBJ2-5 gives the whole variable domain EADIYQTPRYLVIGTGKKITLECSQTMGHDKMYWYQQDPGMELHLIHYSYGVNSTEKGDLSSESTVSRIRTEHFPLTLESARPSHTSQYLCASSLELAGTTQETQYFGPGTRLLVL.

This chain links TRBV2 with TRBJ2-7; 9 bases match TRBD1. This CDR3 spans 14 amino acids. V lost 7 bases to trimming and J lost 2 bases; unmatched junction nucleotides: 6. Germline-derived CDR1 and CDR2 are SNHLY and FYNNEI. The CDR3: CASTFGQGTYEQYF. The CDR3 DNA reads as TGTGCCAGCACCTTTGGACAGGGGACCTACGAGCAGTACTTC.

The chain combines TRBV19 with TRBJ2-1, with D perhaps TRBD1 (6 bases). CDR3 length equals 12 residues. V was trimmed by 6 bases and J by 5 bases, leaving 8 bases between them. Germline values: CDR1 LNHDA, CDR2 SQIVND (reference sequence). The DNA for the CDR3 is TGTGCCAGTAGGGGGGCCAACAATGAGCAGTTCTTC. As protein: CASRGANNEQFF.

The V and J genes are TRBV20-1 and TRBJ2-5; TRBD1 matches 10 bases. There are 14 residues in the CDR3. V lost 3 bases and J lost 5; bases outside the gene matches: 6. Germline V gene lookup returns CDR1 DFQATT and CDR2 SNEGSKA (reference sequence). The CDR3 sequence: CSARDRGFAETQYF. The CDR3, as DNA: TGCAGTGCTAGGGACAGGGGGTTCGCGGAGACCCAGTACTTC.

This clonotype was picked up one time. The rearrangement links TRBV7-9 to TRBJ2-7; TRBD1 is a possible D gene (6 bases). CDR3 length: 13 residues. Germline CDR1 and CDR2: SEHNR and FQNEAQ (reference sequence). The germline V and J ends were trimmed by 5 bases and 2 bases, with 10 bases remaining between them. The CDR3 sequence: CASSPRGPYEQYF. The DNA of the CDR3 is TGTGCCAGCAGCCCCAGGGGCCCCTACGAGCAGTACTTC.

This clonotype was recorded at least ten times. J is TRBJ2-5 and V is TRBV20-1; 7 nucleotides line up with TRBD1. The CDR3 length is 13 residues. The J segment lost 5 bases and the V segment lost 3 bases, leaving 6 bases of the junction unmatched. Germline V gene lookup returns CDR1 DFQATT and CDR2 SNEGSKA (reference sequence). CDR3 protein: CSARDRRRETQYF. The CDR3 DNA is TGCAGTGCTAGGGACAGGCGCCGGGAGACCCAGTACTTC.

V gene TRBV2 combines with J gene TRBJ2-1; the D call may be TRBD1 or TRBD2 (6 bases each). CDR3 size: 13 residues. Germline V gene sequence: CDR1 SNHLY, CDR2 FYNNEI. Trimming took off 9 bases at V and 4 bases at J, with 13 bases between the two ends. CDR3 in DNA: TGTGCCAGTCAAGGGGGGTCTTACAATGAGCAGTTCTTC. Translated: CASQGGSYNEQFF.

The chain joins TRBV19 to TRBJ1-1; D gene ambiguous. V lost 8 bases to trimming and J lost 6 bases, with 16 bases between them. Germline V gene lookup returns CDR1 LNHDA and CDR2 SQIVND (reference sequence). The CDR3 loop spans 13 amino acids. The CDR3 sequence: CASALHTAAEAFF. CDR3 DNA: TGTGCCAGTGCGCTTCATACGGCCGCTGAAGCTTTCTTT.

V gene TRBV5-1 combines with J gene TRBJ2-2; no clear D gene. Trimming stripped 5 bases from V and 10 bases from J, with 0 bases between. From germline, CDR1 is SGHRS and CDR2 YFSETQ. The CDR3 runs to 8 residues. In nucleotides, the CDR3 is TGCGCCAGCAGGGAGCTGTTTTTT. Amino acid sequence: CASRELFF.

This chain joins TRBV20-1 and TRBJ2-5, with a tentative D call TRBD1 (6 bases). The CDR3 has 13 amino acids. V was cut by 4 bases and J by 4 bases, with 13 bases left in between. Germline values: CDR1 DFQATT, CDR2 SNEGSKA (reference sequence). CDR3 nucleotides: TGCAGTGCTATAGGCAGGGGCCGAGAGACCCAGTACTTC. Translated, it gives CSAIGRGRETQYF.

The V gene is TRBV19, the J gene TRBJ1-2; 11 bases map to TRBD1. Germline values: CDR1 LNHDA, CDR2 SQIVND (reference sequence). The V and J ends lost 5 bases and 7 bases, in that order; junction bases with no gene match: 9. CDR3 length: 15 amino acids. The DNA of the CDR3 is TGTGCCAGTAGTCCGACCTCCGGGACAGGGGGTGGCTACACCTTC. It specifies CASSPTSGTGGGYTF. The whole variable domain, remainder taken from reference TRBV19 and TRBJ1-2, is DGGITQSPKYLFRKEGQNVTLSCEQNLNHDAMYWYRQDPGQGLRLIYYSQIVNDFQKGDIAEGYSVSREKKESFPLTVTSAQKNPTAFYLCASSPTSGTGGGYTFGSGTRLTVV.

V is TRBV5-4 and J is TRBJ2-7; 13 bases agree with TRBD2. CDR3 size: 14 residues. The V gene end was trimmed by 4 bases and the J gene end by 6 bases; junction bases not matched to a gene: 4. Germline values: CDR1 SGHNT, CDR2 YYREEE (reference sequence). This chain's CDR3 is CASSRLAGGGEQYF. CDR3 bases: TGTGCCAGCAGCCGACTAGCGGGGGGAGGCGAGCAGTACTTC.